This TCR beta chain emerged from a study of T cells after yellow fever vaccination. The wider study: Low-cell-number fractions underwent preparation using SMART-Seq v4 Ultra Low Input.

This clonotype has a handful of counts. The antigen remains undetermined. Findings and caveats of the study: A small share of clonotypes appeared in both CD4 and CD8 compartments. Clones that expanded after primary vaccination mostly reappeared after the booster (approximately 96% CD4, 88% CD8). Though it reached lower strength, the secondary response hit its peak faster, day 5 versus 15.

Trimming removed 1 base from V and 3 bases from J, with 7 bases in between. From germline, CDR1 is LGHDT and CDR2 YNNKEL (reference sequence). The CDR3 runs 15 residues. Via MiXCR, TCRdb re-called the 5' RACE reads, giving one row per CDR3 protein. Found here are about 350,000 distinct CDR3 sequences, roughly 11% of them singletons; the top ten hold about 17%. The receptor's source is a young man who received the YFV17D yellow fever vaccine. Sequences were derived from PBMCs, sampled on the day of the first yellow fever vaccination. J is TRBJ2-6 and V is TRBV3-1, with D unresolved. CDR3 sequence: CASSQGRDGANVLTF. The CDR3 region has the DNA TGTGCCAGCAGCCAAGGAAGGGATGGGGCCAACGTCCTGACTTTC.